The subject of this entry is one T cell receptor (beta chain). CDR1 and CDR2 (germline): MGHDK, SYGVNS. The CDR3 consists of 13 residues. Trimming took 2 bases from V and 5 from J, leaving 7 bases between them. The data belong to a study of beta chain features in type 1 diabetes. Expressed TCRB transcripts were sequenced after all isolated RNA was converted to cDNA. TCRdb's copy holds only in-frame clones and misses some; the assay was immunoSEQ multiplex PCR. Of 390,000 or so clones detected, roughly 13% appear once; the ten largest clones hold 0.035% to 0.04%. Sequencing was performed on naive CD4+ T cells from blood. The genes are TRBV25-1 and TRBJ2-1, with D uncertain. The receptor was isolated from a man aged 30 to 39 in good health. For the CDR3, the DNA is TGTGCCAGCAGTGAACAGATCAACAATGAGCAGTTCTTC. Translated: CASSEQINNEQFF. The variable domain in full, completed from reference TRBV25-1 and TRBJ2-1, reads EADIYQTPRYLVIGTGKKITLECSQTMGHDKMYWYQQDPGMELHLIHYSYGVNSTEKGDLSSESTVSRIRTEHFPLTLESARPSHTSQYLCASSEQINNEQFFGPGTRLTVL.